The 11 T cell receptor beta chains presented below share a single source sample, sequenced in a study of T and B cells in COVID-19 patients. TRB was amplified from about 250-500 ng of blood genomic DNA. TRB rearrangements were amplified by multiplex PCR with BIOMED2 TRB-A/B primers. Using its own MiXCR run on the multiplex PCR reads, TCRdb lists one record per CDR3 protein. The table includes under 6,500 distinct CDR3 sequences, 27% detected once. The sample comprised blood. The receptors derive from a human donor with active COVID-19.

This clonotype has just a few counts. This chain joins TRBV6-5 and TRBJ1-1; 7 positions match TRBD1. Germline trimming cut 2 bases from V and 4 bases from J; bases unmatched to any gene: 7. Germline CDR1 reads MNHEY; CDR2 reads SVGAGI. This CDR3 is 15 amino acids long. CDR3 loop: CASSYEGARATEAFF. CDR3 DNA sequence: TGTGCCAGCAGTTACGAGGGGGCCCGTGCCACTGAAGCTTTCTTT.

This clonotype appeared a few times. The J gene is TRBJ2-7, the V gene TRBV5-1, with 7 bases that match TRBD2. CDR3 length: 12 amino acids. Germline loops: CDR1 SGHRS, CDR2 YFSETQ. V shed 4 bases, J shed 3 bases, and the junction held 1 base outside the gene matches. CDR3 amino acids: CASSGGGYEQYF. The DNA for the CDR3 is TGCGCCAGCAGCGGCGGGGGCTACGAGCAGTACTTC.

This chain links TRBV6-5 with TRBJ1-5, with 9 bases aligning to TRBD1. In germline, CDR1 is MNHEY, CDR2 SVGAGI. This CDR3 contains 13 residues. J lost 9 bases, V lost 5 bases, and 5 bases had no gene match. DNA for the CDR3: TGTGCCAGCAGTAAAACAGGGGGCAGGCCCCAGCATTTT. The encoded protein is CASSKTGGRPQHF.

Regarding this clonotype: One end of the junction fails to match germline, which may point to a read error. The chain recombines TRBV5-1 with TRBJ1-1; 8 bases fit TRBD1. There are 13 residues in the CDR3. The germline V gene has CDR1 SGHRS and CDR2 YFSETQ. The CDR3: CASRGQSDTEAFF. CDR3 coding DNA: TGTGCCAGCAGGGGGCAGTCCGACACTGAAGCTTTCTTT. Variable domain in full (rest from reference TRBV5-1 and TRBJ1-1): KAGVTQTPRYLIKTRGQQVTLSCSPISGHRSVSWYQQTPGQGLQFLFEYFSETQRNKGNFPGRFSGRQFSNSRSEMNVSTLELGDSALYLCASRGQSDTEAFFGQGTRLTVV.

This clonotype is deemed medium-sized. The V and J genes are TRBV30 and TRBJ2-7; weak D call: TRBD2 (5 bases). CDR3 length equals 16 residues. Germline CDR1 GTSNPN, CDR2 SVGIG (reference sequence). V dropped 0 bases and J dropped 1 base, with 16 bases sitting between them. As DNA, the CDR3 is TGTGCCTGGAGTGTACGTTGGAGCGGAGGTTCCTACGAGCAGTACTTC. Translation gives CAWSVRWSGGSYEQYF.

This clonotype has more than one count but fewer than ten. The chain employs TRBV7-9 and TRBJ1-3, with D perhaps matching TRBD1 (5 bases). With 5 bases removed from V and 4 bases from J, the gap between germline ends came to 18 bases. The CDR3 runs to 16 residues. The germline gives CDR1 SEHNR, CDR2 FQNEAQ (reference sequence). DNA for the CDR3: TGTGCCAGCAGCCGTTGGGACGGGGCCGGAGGAAACACCATATATTTT. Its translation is CASSRWDGAGGNTIYF. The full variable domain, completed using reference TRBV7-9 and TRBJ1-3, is DTGVSQNPRHKITKRGQNVTFRCDPISEHNRLYWYRQTLGQGPEFLTYFQNEAQLEKSRLLSDRFSAERPKGSFSTLEIQRTEQGDSAMYLCASSRWDGAGGNTIYFGEGSWLTVV.

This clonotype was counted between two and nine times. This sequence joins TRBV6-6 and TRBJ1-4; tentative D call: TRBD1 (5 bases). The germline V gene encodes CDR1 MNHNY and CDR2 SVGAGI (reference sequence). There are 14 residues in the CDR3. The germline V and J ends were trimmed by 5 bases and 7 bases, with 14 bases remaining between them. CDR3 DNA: TGTGCCAGCAGTCCTGAGGGGAGGGGTGAAAAACTGTTTTTT. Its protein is CASSPEGRGEKLFF.

The chain's CDR3 is CASSERADSSYEQYF. CDR3 bases: TGCGCCAGCAGTGAGCGGGCGGACAGTTCCTACGAGCAGTACTTC. The chain uses TRBV10-2 and TRBJ2-7, with D possibly matching TRBD1 (6 bases). Trimming pared 2 bases from V and 1 base from J, leaving 12 bases between. There are 15 residues in the CDR3. CDR1 and CDR2 (germline): WSHSY, SAAADI.

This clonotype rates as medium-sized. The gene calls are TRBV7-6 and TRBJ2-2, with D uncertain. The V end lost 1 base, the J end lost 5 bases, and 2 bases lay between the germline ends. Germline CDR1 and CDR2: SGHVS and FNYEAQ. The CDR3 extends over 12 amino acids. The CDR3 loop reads CASSLGTGELFF. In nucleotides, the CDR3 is TGTGCCAGCAGCTTAGGGACCGGGGAGCTGTTTTTT.

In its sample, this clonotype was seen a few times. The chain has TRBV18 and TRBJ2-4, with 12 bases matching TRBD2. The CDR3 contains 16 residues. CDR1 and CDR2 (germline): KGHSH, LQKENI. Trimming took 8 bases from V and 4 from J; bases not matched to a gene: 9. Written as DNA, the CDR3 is TGTGCCAGCCGAACCCTAGCGGGAGGGGGAAAAAACATTCAGTACTTC. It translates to CASRTLAGGGKNIQYF.

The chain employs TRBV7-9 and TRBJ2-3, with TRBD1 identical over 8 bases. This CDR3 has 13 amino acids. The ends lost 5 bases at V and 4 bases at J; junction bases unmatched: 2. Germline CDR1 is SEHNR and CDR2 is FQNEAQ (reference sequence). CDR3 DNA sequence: TGTGCCAGCAGCCCCAGGGGGCCAGATACGCAGTATTTT. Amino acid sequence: CASSPRGPDTQYF.